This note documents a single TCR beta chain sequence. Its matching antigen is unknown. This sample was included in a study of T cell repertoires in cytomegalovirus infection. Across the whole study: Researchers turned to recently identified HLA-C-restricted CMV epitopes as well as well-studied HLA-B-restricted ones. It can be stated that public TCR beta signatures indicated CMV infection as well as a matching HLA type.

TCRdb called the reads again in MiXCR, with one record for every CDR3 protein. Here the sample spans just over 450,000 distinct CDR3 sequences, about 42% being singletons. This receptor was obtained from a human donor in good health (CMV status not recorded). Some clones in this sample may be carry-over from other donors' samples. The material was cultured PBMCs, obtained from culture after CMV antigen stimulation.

CDR3 region: CASSWLAGTGELFF. CDR3 nucleotide sequence: TGTGCCAGCAGTTGGCTAGCGGGAACCGGGGAGCTGTTTTTT. The chain couples TRBV2 to TRBJ2-2, with 9 bases that match TRBD2. CDR1 SNHLY and CDR2 FYNNEI come from the germline V gene. This CDR3 is 14 amino acids long. V lost 5 bases and J lost 5; bases outside the gene matches: 3.